This T cell receptor (beta chain) was sequenced for a study of T cell responses to AZD1222 COVID-19 vaccine. V was pared by 6 bases and J by 0 bases, with 17 bases between. CDR3 length: 17 residues. Germline V gene sequence: CDR1 LNHDA, CDR2 SQIVND (reference sequence). Findings and limits, study-wide: The sample set comprised mostly white British donors with more females, and clonal diversity was possibly underestimated. Vaccine-related CD4 TCRs covered spike, predominating at 160-218 and 743-854. Of spike-specific TCRs, nearly half reportedly target regions left unmutated in variants.

With regard to this clone: Its antigen is unknown. This specimen includes other DNA sequences encoding the same CDR3.

Using immunoSEQ multiplex PCR, the repertoire was profiled, and TCRdb retains in-frame clones only, with some absent. The sample contains some 130,000 clones, approximately 95% of which appear only once. Timing groups of about 4 and about 12 weeks for second doses were pooled. The source material was peripheral blood, sampled 28 days after the second AZD1222 dose. The rearrangement joins TRBV19 to TRBJ2-2, with D perhaps matching TRBD1 or TRBD2 (6 bases each). This receptor was taken from an adult who received the AZD1222 COVID-19 vaccine. CDR3 coding DNA: TGTGCCAGTAGAAACAACCGGGGGCGGACGAACACCGGGGAGCTGTTTTTT. This translates into CASRNNRGRTNTGELFF.